These 9 T cell receptor beta chains were sequenced from one sample in a study of Graves' ophthalmopathy and Graves' hyperthyroidism. RNA served as the template for amplifying TCR beta CDR3 regions. Amplification began with first-round RT-PCR using HTBI primers, then second-round multiplex PCR was performed. TCRdb re-derived calls from the multiplex PCR reads in MiXCR, one entry per CDR3 protein. Among roughly 600,000 distinct CDR3 sequences, roughly 39% were seen once, and the ten largest hold roughly 4%. The sequenced material came from peripheral blood or thyroid tissue (not recorded which). The receptors were sampled from an adult man with Graves' hyperthyroidism.

In this sample, this clonotype turned up many times. The missing conserved phenylalanine or tryptophan at the end of this CDR3 makes a read error likely. The DNA is omitted, as the CDR3 cannot be located on it reliably, and the CDR3 follows TCRdb's listing. This chain links TRBV7-2 with TRBJ2-7; TRBD2, the table's D call, was not compared with the DNA. From its first to its last residue, the CDR3 has 9 amino acids. The germline gives CDR1 SGHTA, CDR2 FQGNSA. CDR3 protein: CASSPQTSL.

The rearrangement uses TRBV7-9 and TRBJ1-2; 8 bases map to TRBD1. The V gene's germline CDR1 is SEHNR and CDR2 FQNEAQ (reference sequence). V shed 4 bases, J shed 4 bases, and the junction held 11 bases outside the gene matches. This CDR3 comprises 16 residues. The CDR3 DNA sequence: TGTGCCAGCAGCTCGATGCGCAGGGGGCGGGTCTATGGCTACACCTTC. Protein sequence: CASSSMRRGRVYGYTF. Drawing the rest from reference TRBV7-9 and TRBJ1-2, the complete variable domain is DTGVSQNPRHKITKRGQNVTFRCDPISEHNRLYWYRQTLGQGPEFLTYFQNEAQLEKSRLLSDRFSAERPKGSFSTLEIQRTEQGDSAMYLCASSSMRRGRVYGYTFGSGTRLTVV.

The chain recombines TRBV7-9 with TRBJ1-5; 8 bases agree with TRBD1. The trim removed 6 bases at V and 6 bases at J, leaving 4 bases unmatched. This CDR3 is 13 amino acids long. Per the germline V gene, CDR1 is SEHNR and CDR2 is FQNEAQ (reference sequence). The CDR3 DNA reads as TGTGCCAGCAGTACAGACAGGGGTCAGCCCCAGCATTTT. It codes for CASSTDRGQPQHF.

This clonotype showed up many times. V usage is TRBV6-1 and J usage is TRBJ1-5; D gene unclear. Per the germline V gene, CDR1 is MNHNS and CDR2 is SASEGT. This CDR3 region has 15 residues. V lost 3 bases and J lost 0, with 9 bases in between. Here the CDR3 reads CASSDGQYSNQPQHF. CDR3 nucleotides: TGTGCCAGCAGTGACGGGCAGTATAGCAATCAGCCCCAGCATTTT.

This clonotype has ten or more counts. The chain couples TRBV7-8 to TRBJ1-1; D not certain. Germline V CDR1 and CDR2: SGHVS, FQNEAQ. V lost 2 bases, J lost 1 base, and 8 bases lay in between. This CDR3 region has 14 residues. The CDR3 DNA follows: TGTGCCAGCAGCTTAATTGACGAGAACACTGAAGCTTTCTTT. Translation: CASSLIDENTEAFF.

J is TRBJ1-2 and V is TRBV29-1; tentatively, D is TRBD1 (5 bases). Germline-derived CDR1 and CDR2 are SQVTM and ANQGSEA. This CDR3 region has 12 residues. Written as DNA, the CDR3 is TGCAGTGGGACGGAGTCTAACTATGGCTACACCTTC. This gives the protein CSGTESNYGYTF. The entire variable domain, with the rest obtained from reference TRBV29-1 and TRBJ1-2, is as follows: SAVISQKPSRDICQRGTSLTIQCQVDSQVTMMFWYRQQPGQSLTLIATANQGSEATYESGFVIDKFPISRPNLTFSTLTVSNMSPEDSSIYLCSGTESNYGYTFGSGTRLTVV.

This chain connects TRBV30 to TRBJ2-7, with 9 bases identical to TRBD1. The junction had 8 bases not matched to a gene; V was cut back by 2 bases and J by 3 bases. Germline V gene data show CDR1 as GTSNPN and CDR2 as SVGIG (reference sequence). CDR3 size: 15 residues. The CDR3 nucleotides read TGTGCCTGGAGTAATCCGGGACAGGGTAACTACGAGCAGTACTTC. It specifies CAWSNPGQGNYEQYF.

The V call is TRBV2, the J call TRBJ2-5; D possibly corresponds to TRBD1 (5 bases). The germline CDR1 and CDR2 sequences are SNHLY and FYNNEI. Trimming took off 5 bases at V and 0 bases at J, with 13 bases between the two ends. The CDR3 has 15 amino acids. CDR3: CASSTQGTYQETQYF. The CDR3, as DNA: TGTGCCAGCAGTACCCAGGGCACATACCAAGAGACCCAGTACTTC. Full variable domain (rest looked up from reference TRBV2 and TRBJ2-5): EPEVTQTPSHQVTQMGQEVILRCVPISNHLYFYWYRQILGQKVEFLVSFYNNEISEKSEIFDDQFSVERPDGSNFTLKIRSTKLEDSAMYFCASSTQGTYQETQYFGPGTRLLVL.

The chain couples TRBV19 to TRBJ1-2; 8 positions agree with TRBD1. Germline CDR1 and CDR2: LNHDA and SQIVND (reference sequence). V trimming: 6 bases; J trimming: 2 bases; junction bases outside the gene matches: 5. CDR3 size: 14 residues. Here the CDR3 DNA reads TGTGCCAGTAGGGGACAGGCAATGAACTATGGCTACACCTTC. This gives the protein CASRGQAMNYGYTF.